The TCR beta chain under discussion was sequenced for a study of T cell changes during pregnancy in multiple sclerosis. Looked up from germline, CDR1 is MGHDK and CDR2 is SYGVNS. Trimming left V 1 base short and J 8 bases short, with 14 bases between. There are 15 residues in the CDR3. This table comes from immunoSEQ multiplex PCR, and its TCRdb copy is limited to in-frame clones, with some not included. The sample contains more than 50,000 clones, more than 85% of which appear only once. The receptor's source is a female donor in good health, enrolled as a control in a pregnancy study. This chain links TRBV25-1 with TRBJ1-4; unclear D gene. The specimen was peripheral blood, collected after pregnancy. The CDR3 reads CASSESGRAEEKLFF. The CDR3 DNA is TGTGCCAGCAGTGAATCGGGGAGAGCGGAAGAAAAACTGTTTTTT.